The subject of this entry is one TCR beta chain. Germline V CDR1 and CDR2: SGHRS, YFSETQ. CDR3 length: 15 residues. The germline V and J ends were trimmed by 0 bases and 7 bases, with 13 bases remaining between them. In the authors' methods: The assay estimated nucleated cells by amplifying reference gene primers. Assay used: immunoSEQ multiplex PCR; TCRdb lists only in-frame clones, some missing. The DNA was the basis for D and trimming; V, J and clone size are from that table. The data contain 30,000 to 40,000 clones, more than 85% of them singletons. The sample comes from a study of blood T cell repertoires in COVID-19. The overall study: The study drew acute and convalescent COVID-19 samples from the United States, Italy and Spain. T cells, B-cell-depleted T cells, or PBMCs provided the cDNA or gDNA that served as material.

The sequence was obtained from a man aged 50-60 years with active COVID-19. The V and J genes are TRBV5-1 and TRBJ1-4; D unresolved. The sample comprised peripheral blood. CDR3 in amino acids: CASSLGMGVAEKLFF. In DNA, the CDR3 is TGCGCCAGCAGCTTGGGAATGGGAGTGGCTGAAAAACTGTTTTTT.